Listed below are T cell receptor beta chains from one sample, sequenced in a study of PD-1 blockade in classical Hodgkin lymphoma. The protocol was immunoSEQ multiplex PCR, while the TCRdb copy is restricted to in-frame clones and leaves out a portion. The repertoire includes 35,000 to 45,000 clones, over 55% of them detected once, and 3% sits in the top ten. The sample in question was peripheral blood mononuclear cells (PBMCs), obtained at baseline. These receptors were taken from a human donor with classical Hodgkin lymphoma. Each CDR3 is given with its conserved first and last residue.

TRBV6-5 CASSYGPLNTEAFF
TRBV9 CASSPEGGVNEQYF
TRBV28 CASSYARDPRRADTQYF
TRBV5-6 CASSRGTSEQYF
TRBV9 CASSARTSGESNEQFF
TRBV6-5 CASSYVDEQFF
TRBV19 CASSRWAGSRRGNTEAFF
TRBV15 CATSASGRGETQYF
TRBV27 CASSFSHYNEQFF
TRBV28 CASRGKPNTEAFF
TRBV19 CATTLFNTEAFF
TRBV25-1 CASLDRRYEAFF
TRBV13 CASSLELTGQGNYGYTF
TRBV12-5 CASGLSAALDTQYF
TRBV28 CASGGASGRALEQYF
TRBV2 CASRDDSPNTEAFF
TRBV4-1 CASSQQYF
TRBV5-1 CASSLGTYNEQFF
TRBV14 CASSFGRGGHYEQYF
TRBV4-3 CASSQAHRGDTGELFF
TRBV19 CASSTGGASGNTIYF
TRBV6-1 CASSEIDSRGGYTF
TRBV4-2 CASARDKTDTQYF
TRBV7-9 CASSLLTSGREGNEQFF
TRBV5-8 CASSLSGRRLAKNIQYF
TRBV7-3 CASSPDARRDPGETQYF
TRBV4-3 CASSQDRGRELFF
TRBV6-5 CASSADTSYGYTF
TRBV4-3 CASSQIGVSGYTF
TRBV15 CATSIDGFDGYTF
TRBV21-1 CASFRDSTYEQYF
TRBV4-3 CASSPLAGGTYEQYF